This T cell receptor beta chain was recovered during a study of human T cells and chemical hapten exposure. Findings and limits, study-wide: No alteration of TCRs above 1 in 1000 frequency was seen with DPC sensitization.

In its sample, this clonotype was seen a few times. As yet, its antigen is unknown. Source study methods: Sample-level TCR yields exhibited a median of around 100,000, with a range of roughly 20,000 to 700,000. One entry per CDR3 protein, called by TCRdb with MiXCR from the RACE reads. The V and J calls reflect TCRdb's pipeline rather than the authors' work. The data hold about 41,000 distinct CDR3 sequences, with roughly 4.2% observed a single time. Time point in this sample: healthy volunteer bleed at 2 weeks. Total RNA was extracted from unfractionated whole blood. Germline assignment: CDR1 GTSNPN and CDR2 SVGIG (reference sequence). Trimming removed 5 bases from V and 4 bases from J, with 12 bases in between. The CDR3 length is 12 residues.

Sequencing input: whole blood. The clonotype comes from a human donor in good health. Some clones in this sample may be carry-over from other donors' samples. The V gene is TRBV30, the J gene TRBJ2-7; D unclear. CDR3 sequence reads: CAWGEGVYEQYF. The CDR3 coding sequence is TGTGCCTGGGGCGAAGGCGTATACGAGCAGTACTTC.